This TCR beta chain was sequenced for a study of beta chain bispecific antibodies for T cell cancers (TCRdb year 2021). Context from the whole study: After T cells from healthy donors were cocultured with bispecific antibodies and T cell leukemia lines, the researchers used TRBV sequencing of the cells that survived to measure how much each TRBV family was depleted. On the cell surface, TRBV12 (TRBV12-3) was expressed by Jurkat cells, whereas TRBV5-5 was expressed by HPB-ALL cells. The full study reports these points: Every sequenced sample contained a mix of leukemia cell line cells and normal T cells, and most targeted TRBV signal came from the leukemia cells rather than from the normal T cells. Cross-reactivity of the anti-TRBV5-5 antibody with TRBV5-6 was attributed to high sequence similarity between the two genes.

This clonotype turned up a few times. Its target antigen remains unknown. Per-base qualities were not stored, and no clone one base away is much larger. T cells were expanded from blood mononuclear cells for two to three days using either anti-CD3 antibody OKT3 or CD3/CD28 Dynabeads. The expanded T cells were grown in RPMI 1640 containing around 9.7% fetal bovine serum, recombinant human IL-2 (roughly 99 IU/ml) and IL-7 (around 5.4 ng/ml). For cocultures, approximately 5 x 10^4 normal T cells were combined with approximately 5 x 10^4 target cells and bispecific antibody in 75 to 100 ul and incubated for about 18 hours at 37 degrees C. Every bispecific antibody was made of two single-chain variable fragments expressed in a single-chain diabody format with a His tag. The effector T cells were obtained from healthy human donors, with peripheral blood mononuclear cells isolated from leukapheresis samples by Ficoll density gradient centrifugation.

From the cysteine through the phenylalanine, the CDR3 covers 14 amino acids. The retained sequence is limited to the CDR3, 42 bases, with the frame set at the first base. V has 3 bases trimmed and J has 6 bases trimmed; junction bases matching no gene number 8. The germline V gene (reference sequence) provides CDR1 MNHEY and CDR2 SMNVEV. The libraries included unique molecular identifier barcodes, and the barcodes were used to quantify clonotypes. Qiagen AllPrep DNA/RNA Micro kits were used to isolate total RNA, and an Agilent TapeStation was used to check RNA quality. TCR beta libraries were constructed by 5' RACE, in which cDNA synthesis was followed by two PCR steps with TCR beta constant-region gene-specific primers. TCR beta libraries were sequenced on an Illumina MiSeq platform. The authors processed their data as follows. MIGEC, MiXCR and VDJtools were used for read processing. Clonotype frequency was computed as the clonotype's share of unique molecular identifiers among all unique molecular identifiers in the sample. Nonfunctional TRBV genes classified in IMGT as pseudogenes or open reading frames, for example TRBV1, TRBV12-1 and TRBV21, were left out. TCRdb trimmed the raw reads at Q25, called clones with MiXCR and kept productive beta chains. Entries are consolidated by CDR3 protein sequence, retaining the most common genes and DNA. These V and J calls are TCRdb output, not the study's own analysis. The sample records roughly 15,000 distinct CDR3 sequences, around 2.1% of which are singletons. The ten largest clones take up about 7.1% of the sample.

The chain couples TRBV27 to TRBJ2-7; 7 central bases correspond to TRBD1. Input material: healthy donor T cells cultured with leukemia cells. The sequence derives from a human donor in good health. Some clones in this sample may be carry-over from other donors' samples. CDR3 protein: CASSFGAGGFEQYF. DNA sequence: TGTGCCAGCAGTTTCGGGGCAGGGGGATTCGAGCAGTACTTC.